These T cell receptor beta chains were read from a single sample in a study of blood T cell repertoires in COVID-19. Measured with immunoSEQ multiplex PCR; TCRdb has only the in-frame clones, and not every one. The table shows 250,000 to 300,000 clones, with roughly four fifths occurring only once. Sequenced input: PBMCs or T cells enriched from blood (not recorded which). All receptors come from a man aged 25 to 40 with acute COVID-19. The CDR3 runs from the conserved cysteine through the conserved F or W. The D gene is left open where the match is weak. Clone size is given for some rows only: seen once, a few or many times, or a class if the clone is expanded.

d_call: TRBD1; cdr3_length: 15; clone_size: NA; j_call: TRBJ1-5; v_call: TRBV5-5; cdr3_aa: CASSLADRGSQPQHF; cdr3_nt: TGTGCCAGCAGCTTGGCCGACAGGGGAAGCCAGCCCCAGCATTTT
d_call: NA; cdr3_length: 17; clone_size: NA; j_call: TRBJ2-4; v_call: TRBV27; cdr3_aa: CASSLWGWGEAKNIQYF; cdr3_nt: TGTGCCAGCAGTTTATGGGGTTGGGGGGAAGCCAAAAACATTCAGTACTTC
d_call: NA; cdr3_length: 20; clone_size: NA; j_call: TRBJ2-2; v_call: TRBV21-1; cdr3_aa: CADRGHEHSRDRDNTGELFF; cdr3_nt: TGTGCCGACCGGGGGCACGAACACTCCCGGGACAGGGATAACACCGGGGAGCTGTTTTTT
d_call: TRBD2; cdr3_length: 14; clone_size: once; j_call: TRBJ2-6; v_call: TRBV4-1; cdr3_aa: CASSRTSGANVLTF; cdr3_nt: TGCGCCAGCAGCCGGACTAGCGGGGCCAACGTCCTGACTTTC
d_call: TRBD1; cdr3_length: 14; clone_size: NA; j_call: TRBJ1-2; v_call: TRBV19; cdr3_aa: CASSPLTGLYGYTF; cdr3_nt: TGTGCCAGTAGTCCCCTGACAGGGCTATATGGCTACACCTTC
d_call: NA; cdr3_length: 15; clone_size: NA; j_call: TRBJ1-1; v_call: TRBV6-1; cdr3_aa: CASSELSHLNTEAFF; cdr3_nt: TGTGCCAGCAGTGAACTCTCCCACTTGAACACTGAAGCTTTCTTT
d_call: NA; cdr3_length: 17; clone_size: NA; j_call: TRBJ2-3; v_call: TRBV11-3; cdr3_aa: CASSLVTAEGAVDTQYF; cdr3_nt: TGTGCCAGCAGCTTAGTGACTGCGGAGGGGGCGGTAGATACGCAGTATTTT
d_call: TRBD2; cdr3_length: 15; clone_size: NA; j_call: TRBJ2-1; v_call: TRBV9; cdr3_aa: CASSLGLAGYNEQFF; cdr3_nt: TGTGCCAGCAGCTTAGGACTAGCGGGCTACAATGAGCAGTTCTTC
d_call: TRBD1; cdr3_length: 13; clone_size: NA; j_call: TRBJ1-2; v_call: TRBV6-5; cdr3_aa: CASSTYRGYGYTF; cdr3_nt: TGTGCCAGCAGCACCTACAGGGGGTATGGCTACACCTTC
d_call: NA; cdr3_length: 18; clone_size: few; j_call: TRBJ1-2; v_call: TRBV27; cdr3_aa: CASRPRTAGGWGFYGYTF; cdr3_nt: TGTGCCAGCAGGCCTCGGACAGCAGGAGGTTGGGGCTTCTATGGCTACACCTTC
d_call: TRBD2; cdr3_length: 16; clone_size: NA; j_call: TRBJ2-3; v_call: TRBV4-3; cdr3_aa: CASSPLLAGGGSTQYF; cdr3_nt: TGCGCCAGCAGCCCCCTCCTAGCGGGGGGTGGGAGTACGCAGTATTTT
d_call: TRBD1; cdr3_length: 13; clone_size: NA; j_call: TRBJ1-2; v_call: TRBV5-6; cdr3_aa: CASSPTGGYGYTF; cdr3_nt: TGTGCCAGCAGCCCGACAGGGGGCTATGGCTACACCTTC
d_call: NA; cdr3_length: 11; clone_size: NA; j_call: TRBJ2-1; v_call: TRBV28; cdr3_aa: CASGVGDEQFF; cdr3_nt: TGTGCCAGCGGGGTCGGGGATGAGCAGTTCTTC
d_call: NA; cdr3_length: 15; clone_size: NA; j_call: TRBJ1-1; v_call: TRBV27; cdr3_aa: CASSLGSYMNTEAFF; cdr3_nt: TGTGCCAGCAGTTTAGGGAGTTACATGAACACTGAAGCTTTCTTT
d_call: TRBD1; cdr3_length: 15; clone_size: NA; j_call: TRBJ1-1; v_call: TRBV29-1; cdr3_aa: CSVRTGALMNTEAFF; cdr3_nt: TGCAGCGTTCGGACAGGGGCTCTTATGAACACTGAAGCTTTCTTT
d_call: NA; cdr3_length: 16; clone_size: few; j_call: TRBJ1-5; v_call: TRBV18; cdr3_aa: CASSLGTSNSNQPQHF; cdr3_nt: TGTGCCAGCTCACTGGGGACATCGAATAGCAATCAGCCCCAGCATTTT
d_call: TRBD2; cdr3_length: 15; clone_size: NA; j_call: TRBJ2-3; v_call: TRBV7-2; cdr3_aa: CASSLVNRGRDTQYF; cdr3_nt: TGTGCCAGCAGCTTAGTTAACCGCGGGAGAGATACGCAGTATTTT
d_call: TRBD1; cdr3_length: 13; clone_size: NA; j_call: TRBJ2-2; v_call: TRBV5-4; cdr3_aa: CASRGQVDGELFF; cdr3_nt: TGTGCCAGCAGGGGACAGGTGGACGGGGAGCTGTTTTTT
d_call: NA; cdr3_length: 16; clone_size: NA; j_call: TRBJ1-1; v_call: TRBV11-3; cdr3_aa: CASNDGIVEVNTEAFF; cdr3_nt: TGTGCCAGCAACGACGGGATTGTGGAAGTAAACACTGAAGCTTTCTTT
d_call: NA; cdr3_length: 16; clone_size: NA; j_call: TRBJ1-3; v_call: TRBV30; cdr3_aa: CAWSATDRNSGNTIYF; cdr3_nt: TGTGCCTGGAGTGCGACCGACAGAAACTCTGGAAACACCATATATTTT
d_call: TRBD2; cdr3_length: 12; clone_size: NA; j_call: TRBJ2-1; v_call: TRBV12-3/TRBV12-4; cdr3_aa: CASRDSGGAQFF; cdr3_nt: TGTGCCAGCAGGGATAGCGGGGGGGCCCAGTTCTTC
d_call: NA; cdr3_length: 14; clone_size: NA; j_call: TRBJ1-1; v_call: TRBV6-5; cdr3_aa: CASSTQTANTEAFF; cdr3_nt: TGTGCCAGCAGTACCCAGACAGCTAACACTGAAGCTTTCTTT
d_call: NA; cdr3_length: 14; clone_size: NA; j_call: TRBJ1-1; v_call: TRBV5-3; cdr3_aa: CARSLISGGTEAFF; cdr3_nt: TGTGCCAGAAGCTTGATTTCGGGGGGCACTGAAGCTTTCTTT
d_call: NA; cdr3_length: 11; clone_size: few; j_call: TRBJ1-2; v_call: TRBV20-1; cdr3_aa: CSAPQTVSYTF; cdr3_nt: TGCAGTGCCCCACAGACAGTAAGCTACACCTTC
d_call: TRBD1; cdr3_length: 14; clone_size: few; j_call: TRBJ2-2; v_call: TRBV4-1; cdr3_aa: CASSQNRGTGELFF; cdr3_nt: TGCGCCAGCAGCCAAAACAGGGGCACCGGGGAGCTGTTTTTT
d_call: NA; cdr3_length: 14; clone_size: NA; j_call: TRBJ2-3; v_call: TRBV18; cdr3_aa: CASSPLRSTDTQYF; cdr3_nt: TGTGCCAGCTCACCACTCAGAAGCACAGATACGCAGTATTTT
d_call: NA; cdr3_length: 13; clone_size: NA; j_call: TRBJ1-1; v_call: TRBV18; cdr3_aa: CATVGTSNTEAFF; cdr3_nt: TGTGCCACCGTGGGGACATCTAACACTGAAGCTTTCTTT
d_call: TRBD2; cdr3_length: 17; clone_size: NA; j_call: TRBJ2-5; v_call: TRBV4-2; cdr3_aa: CASSHRGLAGDQETQYF; cdr3_nt: TGTGCCAGCAGCCATCGCGGACTAGCGGGAGACCAAGAGACCCAGTACTTC
d_call: NA; cdr3_length: 15; clone_size: NA; j_call: TRBJ1-2; v_call: TRBV21-1; cdr3_aa: CASSKEGTGRIGYTF; cdr3_nt: TGTGCCAGCAGCAAAGAAGGGACAGGGAGGATTGGCTACACCTTC
d_call: NA; cdr3_length: 15; clone_size: NA; j_call: TRBJ1-2; v_call: TRBV20-1; cdr3_aa: CSASLGGGGRGGYTF; cdr3_nt: TGCAGTGCTAGTTTAGGGGGAGGGGGTCGCGGTGGCTACACCTTC
d_call: NA; cdr3_length: 11; clone_size: NA; j_call: TRBJ1-4; v_call: TRBV25-1; cdr3_aa: CASSRGTQLFF; cdr3_nt: TGTGCCAGCAGTCGGGGTACTCAACTGTTTTTT
d_call: NA; cdr3_length: 12; clone_size: NA; j_call: TRBJ1-2; v_call: TRBV5-1; cdr3_aa: CASSPLLDGYTF; cdr3_nt: TGTGCCAGCAGCCCGCTTTTAGATGGCTACACCTTC
d_call: TRBD1; cdr3_length: 14; clone_size: NA; j_call: TRBJ2-5; v_call: TRBV27; cdr3_aa: CASSLGTEQETQYF; cdr3_nt: TGTGCCAGCAGTTTAGGGACAGAACAAGAGACCCAGTACTTC
d_call: NA; cdr3_length: 14; clone_size: medium-sized; j_call: TRBJ1-3; v_call: TRBV19; cdr3_aa: CASSIAFSGNTIYF; cdr3_nt: TGTGCCAGTAGTATAGCGTTCTCTGGAAACACCATATATTTT
d_call: TRBD1; cdr3_length: 14; clone_size: NA; j_call: TRBJ1-1; v_call: TRBV7-9; cdr3_aa: CASRPGQFNTEAFF; cdr3_nt: TGTGCCAGCAGACCGGGACAGTTTAACACTGAAGCTTTCTTT
d_call: TRBD1; cdr3_length: 15; clone_size: NA; j_call: TRBJ1-2; v_call: TRBV5-4; cdr3_aa: CASRALGTENYGYTF; cdr3_nt: TGTGCCAGCAGAGCCCTAGGGACAGAGAACTATGGCTACACCTTC
d_call: NA; cdr3_length: 15; clone_size: NA; j_call: TRBJ2-1; v_call: TRBV5-4; cdr3_aa: CASSKTGILNNEQFF; cdr3_nt: TGTGCCAGCAGTAAAACCGGGATCCTAAACAATGAGCAGTTCTTC
d_call: TRBD1; cdr3_length: 15; clone_size: NA; j_call: TRBJ2-1; v_call: TRBV12-5; cdr3_aa: CASGFGTGAGDEQFF; cdr3_nt: TGTGCTAGTGGGTTCGGGACAGGGGCGGGCGATGAGCAGTTCTTC
d_call: TRBD1; cdr3_length: 12; clone_size: NA; j_call: TRBJ2-1; v_call: TRBV14; cdr3_aa: CASSQRQGWEFF; cdr3_nt: TGTGCCAGCAGCCAGCGACAGGGGTGGGAGTTCTTC
d_call: TRBD2; cdr3_length: 17; clone_size: few; j_call: TRBJ2-1; v_call: TRBV7-8; cdr3_aa: CASSSESLAGVYNEQFF; cdr3_nt: TGTGCCAGCAGCTCAGAATCGCTAGCGGGAGTTTACAATGAGCAGTTCTTC
d_call: NA; cdr3_length: 16; clone_size: NA; j_call: TRBJ1-1; v_call: TRBV5-1; cdr3_aa: CASSLGWGSLNTEAFF; cdr3_nt: TGCGCCAGCAGCTTGGGGTGGGGCAGTTTGAACACTGAAGCTTTCTTT
d_call: TRBD1; cdr3_length: 15; clone_size: NA; j_call: TRBJ1-2; v_call: TRBV5-4; cdr3_aa: CASSPRDRGLYGYTF; cdr3_nt: TGTGCCAGCAGCCCCCGAGACAGGGGGCTCTATGGCTACACCTTC